These T cell receptor beta chains were read from a single sample in a study of T cells in Graves' hyperthyroidism and ophthalmopathy. Using its own MiXCR run on the multiplex PCR reads, TCRdb lists one record per CDR3 protein. The data show about 700,000 distinct CDR3 sequences, roughly 46% seen once. The source material was peripheral blood or thyroid tissue (not recorded which). Every receptor here comes from an adult man with Graves' disease, either hyperthyroidism or ophthalmopathy (not recorded which). Both conserved end residues are part of each CDR3. A D gene is named only where the DNA matches it firmly. Some rows mark clone size as missing; the rest say once, few, many or name a class of expanded clone.

J gene,V gene,D gene,clone size,CDR3 protein,CDR3 DNA
TRBJ2-6,TRBV7-8,NA,many,CASSPHGGTGANVLTF,TGTGCCAGCAGCCCACATGGCGGGACTGGGGCCAACGTCCTGACTTTC
TRBJ2-6,TRBV10-3,TRBD1,NA,CASSYDRGGANVLTF,TGTGCCAGCAGTTATGACAGGGGTGGGGCCAACGTCCTGACTTTC
TRBJ2-7,TRBV6-5,TRBD1,few,CASSEAGGVYEQYF,TGTGCCAGCAGTGAAGCAGGGGGAGTGTACGAGCAGTACTTC
TRBJ1-1,TRBV2,TRBD1,NA,CAWSQPGQGRTEAFF,TGTGCCTGGAGTCAACCGGGACAGGGGAGAACTGAAGCTTTCTTT
TRBJ1-1,TRBV7-2,TRBD1,NA,CASSSSGGRSEAFF,TGTGCCAGCAGCTCCTCAGGGGGTAGGTCTGAAGCTTTCTTT
TRBJ2-7,TRBV29-1,NA,NA,CSVEGEAGSHEQYF,TGCAGCGTTGAGGGGGAGGCAGGGAGCCACGAGCAGTACTTC
TRBJ1-5,TRBV2,NA,NA,CASSLVPASNQPQHF,TGTGCCAGCAGCTTGGTGCCCGCTTCCAATCAGCCCCAGCATTTT
TRBJ1-1,TRBV7-9,TRBD1,NA,CASSTGTGVFVTEAFF,TGTGCCAGCAGCACCGGGACAGGGGTTTTTGTCACTGAAGCTTTCTTT
TRBJ2-7,TRBV7-9,TRBD2,few,CASSLLTSGGRQYF,TGTGCCAGCAGCTTACTGACTAGCGGGGGCCGGCAGTACTTC
TRBJ2-7,TRBV25-1,TRBD1,many,CASSDSGGTGHEQYF,TGTGCCAGCAGTGATTCAGGGGGCACGGGCCACGAGCAGTACTTC
TRBJ2-7,TRBV20-1,TRBD2,NA,CSAREALAGVPSYEQYF,TGCAGTGCTAGAGAGGCTCTAGCGGGGGTTCCTTCCTACGAGCAGTACTTC
TRBJ2-7,TRBV19,NA,many,CASSTHNPDEQYF,TGTGCCAGTAGTACCCATAATCCGGACGAGCAGTACTTC
TRBJ1-5,TRBV29-1,NA,few,CSVEDRGNQPQHF,TGCAGCGTTGAAGATCGGGGCAATCAGCCCCAGCATTTT
TRBJ2-7,TRBV4-1,NA,few,CASSQEGRSYEQYF,TGCGCCAGCAGCCAGGAGGGAAGATCCTACGAGCAGTACTTC
TRBJ1-2,TRBV7-9,NA,NA,CASSLVRGSYGYTF,TGCGCCAGCAGCTTGGTTCGGGGGAGCTATGGCTACACCTTC
TRBJ2-5,TRBV6-6,NA,NA,CASSLTYTETQYF,TGTGCCAGCAGTCTGACTTACACGGAGACCCAGTACTTC
TRBJ1-3,TRBV20-1,NA,NA,CSAALGSQSTSGNTIYF,TGCAGTGCTGCCCTCGGGTCCCAATCGACCTCTGGAAACACCATATATTTT
TRBJ1-1,TRBV7-2,NA,NA,CASSLKAGGRTEAFF,TGTGCCAGCAGCTTAAAAGCGGGGGGTAGAACTGAAGCTTTCTTT
TRBJ1-2,TRBV7-2,NA,few,CASSIAVKGGYGYTF,TGTGCCAGCAGCATAGCGGTAAAGGGGGGCTATGGCTACACCTTC
TRBJ1-5,TRBV4-2,NA,NA,CASSLGVVSNQPQHF,TGTGCCAGCAGCCTAGGTGTCGTAAGCAATCAGCCCCAGCATTTT
TRBJ2-7,TRBV11-2,NA,NA,CASSFLDAPRELNEQYF,TGTGCCAGCAGCTTTTTGGATGCCCCTAGGGAACTAAACGAGCAGTACTTC
TRBJ2-7,TRBV20-1,NA,NA,CSARGSSSLSYEQYF,TGCAGTGCTAGAGGCTCTAGCAGTTTATCCTACGAGCAGTACTTC
TRBJ2-7,TRBV20-1,TRBD1,few,CSARDQHRGQGYEQYF,TGCAGTGCTAGAGATCAGCACAGGGGGCAGGGATACGAGCAGTACTTC
TRBJ1-3,TRBV29-1,NA,NA,CSYGGSSGNTIYF,TGCAGTTATGGAGGGAGCTCTGGAAACACCATATATTTT
TRBJ2-5,TRBV29-1,NA,few,CSVAGLDF,TGCAGCGTTGCAGGGTTGGACTTC
TRBJ1-2,TRBV5-1,NA,many,CASSSTENYGYTF,TGCGCCAGCAGCTCGACAGAGAACTATGGCTACACCTTC
TRBJ1-1,TRBV7-9,NA,few,CASSLEGQNLNTEAFF,TGCGCCAGCAGCTTGGAAGGACAGAACCTGAACACTGAAGCTTTCTTT
TRBJ2-2,TRBV24-1,NA,NA,CATSAKQDTGELFF,TGTGCCACCAGTGCTAAGCAGGACACCGGGGAGCTGTTTTTT
TRBJ2-2,TRBV7-8,TRBD1,few,CASSLPRGPTNTGELFF,TGTGCCAGCAGCTTACCCAGGGGGCCCACGAACACCGGGGAGCTGTTTTTT
TRBJ1-5,TRBV2,NA,NA,CANSEQGGNQPQHF,TGTGCCAACAGTGAACAGGGTGGCAATCAGCCCCAGCATTTT
TRBJ1-2,TRBV9,NA,many,CASSQGQGGYGYTF,TGTGCCAGCAGCCAAGGGCAGGGTGGATATGGCTACACCTTC
TRBJ1-1,TRBV10-1,NA,few,CASSESVVSNTEAFF,TGCGCCAGCAGTGAGTCGGTTGTCTCGAACACTGAAGCTTTCTTT
TRBJ2-7,TRBV12-3/TRBV12-4,NA,NA,CASKYGLYEQYF,TGTGCCAGCAAATACGGCCTTTACGAGCAGTACTTC
TRBJ2-7,TRBV15,NA,NA,CATSSRGGTEQYF,TGTGCCACCAGCAGTAGGGGAGGCACTGAGCAGTACTTC
TRBJ2-2,TRBV7-6,NA,NA,CASSLIARDTGELFF,TGTGCCAGCAGCCTAATAGCGAGGGACACCGGGGAGCTGTTTTTT
TRBJ1-1,TRBV29-1,NA,few,CSAAGRSFYMNTEAFF,TGCAGCGCTGCCGGGCGGTCGTTTTATATGAACACTGAAGCTTTCTTT
TRBJ1-2,TRBV10-3,NA,NA,CAISRDTAYGYTF,TGTGCCATCAGTCGGGACACCGCCTATGGCTACACCTTC